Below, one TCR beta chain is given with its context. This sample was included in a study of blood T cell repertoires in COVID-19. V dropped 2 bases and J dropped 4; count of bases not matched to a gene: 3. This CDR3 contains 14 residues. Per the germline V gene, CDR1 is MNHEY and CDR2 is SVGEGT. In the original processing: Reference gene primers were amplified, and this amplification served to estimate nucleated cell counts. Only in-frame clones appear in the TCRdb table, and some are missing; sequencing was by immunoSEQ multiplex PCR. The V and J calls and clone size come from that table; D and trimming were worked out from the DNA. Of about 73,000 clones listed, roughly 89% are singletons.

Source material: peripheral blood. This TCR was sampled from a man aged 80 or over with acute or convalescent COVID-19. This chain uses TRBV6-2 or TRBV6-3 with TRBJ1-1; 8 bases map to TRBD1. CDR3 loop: CASSYRTGSTEAFF. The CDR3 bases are TGTGCCAGCAGTTACAGGACAGGGAGCACTGAAGCTTTCTTT.